The entry below describes one T cell receptor beta chain. One entry per CDR3 protein, called by TCRdb with MiXCR from the 5' RACE reads. This table holds 92,000 or so distinct CDR3 sequences, around an eighth found once. Germline V gene sequence: CDR1 MNHEY, CDR2 SVGEGT. Trimming took off 3 bases at V and 3 bases at J, with 6 bases between the two ends. The CDR3 contains 12 residues. This entry is derived from a study of T-cell memory formation after mild COVID-19. This sequence was found in an adult woman who had mild COVID-19 (a few samples of this study predate the infection). Cell type and time point are not known. V gene TRBV6-2 or TRBV6-3 combines with J gene TRBJ2-7; D gene ambiguous. Sequencing was carried out using PBMCs or a T cell subset sorted from them (not recorded which). The CDR3 nucleotides are TGTGCCAGCAGTTATCGGTTCTACGAGCAGTACTTC. Its translation is CASSYRFYEQYF.